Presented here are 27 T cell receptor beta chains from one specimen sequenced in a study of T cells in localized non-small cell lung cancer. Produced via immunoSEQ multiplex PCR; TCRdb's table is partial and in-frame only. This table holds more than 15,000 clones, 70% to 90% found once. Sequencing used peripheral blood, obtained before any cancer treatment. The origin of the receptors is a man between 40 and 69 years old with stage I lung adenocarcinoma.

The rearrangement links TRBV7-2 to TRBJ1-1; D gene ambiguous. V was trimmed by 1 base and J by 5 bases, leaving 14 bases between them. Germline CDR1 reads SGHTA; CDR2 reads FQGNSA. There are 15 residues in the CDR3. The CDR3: CASSLDQTTLTEAFF. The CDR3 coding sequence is TGTGCCAGCAGCTTAGACCAGACAACCTTAACTGAAGCTTTCTTT.

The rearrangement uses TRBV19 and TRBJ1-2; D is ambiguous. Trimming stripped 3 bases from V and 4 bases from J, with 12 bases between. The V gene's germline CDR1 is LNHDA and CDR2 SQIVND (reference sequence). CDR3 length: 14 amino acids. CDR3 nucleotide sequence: TGTGCCAGTAGTATTAGGCAGCCCCGCTATGGCTACACCTTC. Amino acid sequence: CASSIRQPRYGYTF.

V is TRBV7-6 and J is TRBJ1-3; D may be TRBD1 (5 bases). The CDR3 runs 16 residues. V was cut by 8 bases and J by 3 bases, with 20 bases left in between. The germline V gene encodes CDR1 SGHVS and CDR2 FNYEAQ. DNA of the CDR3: TGTGCCAGCGCATTCCCATCCGGGGGAAGTGGAAACACCATATATTTT. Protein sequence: CASAFPSGGSGNTIYF. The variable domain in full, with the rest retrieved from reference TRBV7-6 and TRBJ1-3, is GAGVSQSPRYKVTKRGQDVALRCDPISGHVSLYWYRQALGQGPEFLTYFNYEAQQDKSGLPNDRFSAERPEGSISTLTIQRTEQRDSAMYRCASAFPSGGSGNTIYFGEGSWLTVV.

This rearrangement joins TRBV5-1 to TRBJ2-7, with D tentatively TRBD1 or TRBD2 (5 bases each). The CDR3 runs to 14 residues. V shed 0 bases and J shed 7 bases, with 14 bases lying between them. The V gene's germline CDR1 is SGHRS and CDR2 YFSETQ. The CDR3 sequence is CASSLGSPEGEQYF. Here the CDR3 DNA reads TGCGCCAGCAGCTTGGGTAGCCCTGAGGGGGAGCAGTACTTC.

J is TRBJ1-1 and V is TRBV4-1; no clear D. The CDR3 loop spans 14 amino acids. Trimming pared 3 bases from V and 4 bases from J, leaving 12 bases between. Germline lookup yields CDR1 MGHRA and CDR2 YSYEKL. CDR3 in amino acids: CASSQGPLGTEAFF. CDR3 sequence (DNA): TGCGCCAGCAGCCAGGGTCCTCTGGGCACTGAAGCTTTCTTT.

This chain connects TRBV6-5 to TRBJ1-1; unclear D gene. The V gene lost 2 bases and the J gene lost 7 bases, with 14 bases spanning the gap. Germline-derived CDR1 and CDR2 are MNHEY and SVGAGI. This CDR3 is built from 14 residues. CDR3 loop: CASSYGGRGVEAFF. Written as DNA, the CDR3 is TGTGCCAGCAGTTACGGTGGTCGCGGGGTTGAAGCTTTCTTT.

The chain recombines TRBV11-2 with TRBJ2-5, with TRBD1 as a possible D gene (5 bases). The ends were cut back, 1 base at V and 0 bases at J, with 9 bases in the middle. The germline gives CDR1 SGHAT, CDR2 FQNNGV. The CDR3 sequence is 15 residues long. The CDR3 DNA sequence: TGTGCCAGCAGCTTAGGACAGCCGTACCAAGAGACCCAGTACTTC. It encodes CASSLGQPYQETQYF.

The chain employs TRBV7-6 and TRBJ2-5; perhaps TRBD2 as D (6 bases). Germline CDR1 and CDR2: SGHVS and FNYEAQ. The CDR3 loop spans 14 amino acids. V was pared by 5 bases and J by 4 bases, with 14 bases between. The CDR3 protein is CASSLVQGGETQYF. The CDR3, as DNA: TGTGCCAGCAGCCTAGTGCAGGGAGGAGAGACCCAGTACTTC.

The CDR3 here is CAISDPSGRAIEQFF. The CDR3 DNA follows: TGTGCCATCAGTGACCCTAGCGGGAGGGCCATTGAGCAGTTCTTC. The chain employs TRBV10-3 and TRBJ2-1; 12 bases agree with TRBD2. After removal of 3 bases from V and 9 bases from J, the junction contained 6 bases not matched to a gene. Germline V gene data show CDR1 as ENHRY and CDR2 as SYGVKD. The length of the CDR3 is 15 residues.

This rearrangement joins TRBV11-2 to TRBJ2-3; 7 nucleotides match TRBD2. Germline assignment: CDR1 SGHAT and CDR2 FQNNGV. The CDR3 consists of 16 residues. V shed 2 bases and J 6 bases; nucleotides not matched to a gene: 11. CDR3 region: CASSLYGTTYSDTQYF. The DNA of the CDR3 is TGTGCCAGCAGCTTATACGGGACTACCTACTCGGATACGCAGTATTTT.

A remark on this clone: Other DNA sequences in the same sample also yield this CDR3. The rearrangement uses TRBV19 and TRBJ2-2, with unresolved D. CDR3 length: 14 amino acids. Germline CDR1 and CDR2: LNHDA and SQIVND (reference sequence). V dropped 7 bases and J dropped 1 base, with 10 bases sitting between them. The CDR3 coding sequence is TGTGCCAGTAATACCAGAGGGAACACCGGGGAGCTGTTTTTT. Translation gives CASNTRGNTGELFF.

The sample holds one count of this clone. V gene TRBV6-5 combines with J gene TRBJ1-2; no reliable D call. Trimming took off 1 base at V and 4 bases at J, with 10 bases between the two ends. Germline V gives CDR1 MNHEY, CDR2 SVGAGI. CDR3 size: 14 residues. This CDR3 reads CASSYFAGSYGYTF. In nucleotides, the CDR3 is TGTGCCAGCAGTTACTTCGCAGGAAGCTATGGCTACACCTTC.

The CDR3 spells CASCRGAYTEAFF. Written as DNA, the CDR3 is TGTGCCAGCTGTAGGGGAGCGTACACTGAAGCTTTCTTT. The chain links TRBV6-5 to TRBJ1-1, with D possibly being TRBD1 (5 bases). The V gene lost 8 bases and the J gene lost 3 bases, with 13 bases spanning the gap. Germline V gives CDR1 MNHEY, CDR2 SVGAGI. The CDR3 consists of 13 residues.

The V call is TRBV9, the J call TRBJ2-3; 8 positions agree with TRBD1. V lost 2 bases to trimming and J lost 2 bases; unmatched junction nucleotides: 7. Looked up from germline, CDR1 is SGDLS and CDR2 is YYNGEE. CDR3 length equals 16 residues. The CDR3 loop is CASSVIATGDTDTQYF. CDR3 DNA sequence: TGTGCCAGCAGCGTTATAGCGACAGGGGACACAGATACGCAGTATTTT.

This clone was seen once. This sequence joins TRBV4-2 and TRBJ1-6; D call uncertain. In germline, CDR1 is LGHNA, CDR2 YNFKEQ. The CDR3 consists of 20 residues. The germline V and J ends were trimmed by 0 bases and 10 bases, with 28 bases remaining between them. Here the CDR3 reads CASSQEVPSGASRKRSPLHF. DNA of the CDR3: TGTGCCAGCAGCCAAGAAGTGCCATCGGGAGCAAGCAGAAAAAGGTCACCCCTCCACTTT.

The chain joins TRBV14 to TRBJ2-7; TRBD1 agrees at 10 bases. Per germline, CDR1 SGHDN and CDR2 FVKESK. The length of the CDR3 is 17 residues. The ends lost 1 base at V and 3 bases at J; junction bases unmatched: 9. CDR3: CASSQVPTGTGVYEQYF. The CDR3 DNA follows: TGTGCCAGCAGCCAAGTTCCTACTGGGACAGGGGTCTACGAGCAGTACTTC. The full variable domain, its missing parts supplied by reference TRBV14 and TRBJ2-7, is EAGVTQFPSHSVIEKGQTVTLRCDPISGHDNLYWYRRVMGKEIKFLLHFVKESKQDESGMPNNRFLAERTGGTYSTLKVQPAELEDSGVYFCASSQVPTGTGVYEQYFGPGTRLTVT.

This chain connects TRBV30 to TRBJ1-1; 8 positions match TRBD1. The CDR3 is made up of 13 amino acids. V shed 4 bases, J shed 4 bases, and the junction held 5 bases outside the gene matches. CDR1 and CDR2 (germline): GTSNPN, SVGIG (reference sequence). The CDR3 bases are TGTGCCTGGAACAGGGGGGACTTCACTGAAGCTTTCTTT. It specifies CAWNRGDFTEAFF.

This chain's CDR3 is CATGRGTGGHNEQFF. The DNA for the CDR3 is TGTGCCACCGGCCGAGGGACAGGGGGCCACAATGAGCAGTTCTTC. This chain uses TRBV15 with TRBJ2-1, with TRBD1 matching 12 bases. Looked up from germline, CDR1 is LNHNV and CDR2 is YYDKDF (reference sequence). V shed 8 bases, J shed 5 bases, and the junction held 7 bases outside the gene matches. The CDR3 is 15 residues long.

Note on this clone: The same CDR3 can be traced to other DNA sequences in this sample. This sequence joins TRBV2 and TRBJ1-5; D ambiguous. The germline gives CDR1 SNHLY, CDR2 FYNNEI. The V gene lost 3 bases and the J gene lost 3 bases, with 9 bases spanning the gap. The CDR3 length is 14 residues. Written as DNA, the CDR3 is TGTGCCAGCAGTGATGTGGGAGTCAATCAGCCCCAGCATTTT. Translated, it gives CASSDVGVNQPQHF. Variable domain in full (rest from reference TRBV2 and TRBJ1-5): EPEVTQTPSHQVTQMGQEVILRCVPISNHLYFYWYRQILGQKVEFLVSFYNNEISEKSEIFDDQFSVERPDGSNFTLKIRSTKLEDSAMYFCASSDVGVNQPQHFGDGTRLSIL.

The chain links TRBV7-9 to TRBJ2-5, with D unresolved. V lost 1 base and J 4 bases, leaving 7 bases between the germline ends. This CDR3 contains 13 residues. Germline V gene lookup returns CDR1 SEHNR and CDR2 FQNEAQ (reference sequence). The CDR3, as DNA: TGTGCCAGCAGCTTAGGGGCTGGAGAGACCCAGTACTTC. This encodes CASSLGAGETQYF. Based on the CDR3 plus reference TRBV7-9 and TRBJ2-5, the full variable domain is DTGVSQNPRHKITKRGQNVTFRCDPISEHNRLYWYRQTLGQGPEFLTYFQNEAQLEKSRLLSDRFSAERPKGSFSTLEIQRTEQGDSAMYLCASSLGAGETQYFGPGTRLLVL.

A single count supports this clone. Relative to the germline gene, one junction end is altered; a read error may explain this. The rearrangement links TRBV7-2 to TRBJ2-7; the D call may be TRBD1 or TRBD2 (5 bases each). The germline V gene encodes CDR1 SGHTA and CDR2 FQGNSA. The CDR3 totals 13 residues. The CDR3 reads CASSLSGQAQVNF. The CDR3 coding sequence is TGTGCCAGCAGCTTATCGGGGCAGGCCCAGGTGAACTTC.

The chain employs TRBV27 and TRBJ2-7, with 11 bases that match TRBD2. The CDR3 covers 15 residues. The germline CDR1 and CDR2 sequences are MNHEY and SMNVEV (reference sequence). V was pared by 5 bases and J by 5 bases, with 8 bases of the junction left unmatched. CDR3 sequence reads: CASSPYSGGADEQYF. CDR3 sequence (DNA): TGTGCCAGCAGTCCTTATAGCGGGGGGGCGGACGAGCAGTACTTC.

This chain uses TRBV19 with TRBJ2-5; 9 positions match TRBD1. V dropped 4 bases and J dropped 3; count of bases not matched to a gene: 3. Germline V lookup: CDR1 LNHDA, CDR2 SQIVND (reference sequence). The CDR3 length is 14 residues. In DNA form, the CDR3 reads TGTGCCAGTAGTACCAGACAGGGGGAAGAGACCCAGTACTTC. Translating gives CASSTRQGEETQYF.

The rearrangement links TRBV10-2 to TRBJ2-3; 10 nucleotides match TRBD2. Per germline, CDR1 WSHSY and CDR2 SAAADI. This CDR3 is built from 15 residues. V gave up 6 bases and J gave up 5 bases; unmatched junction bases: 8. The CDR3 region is CASSKQRGGIDTQYF. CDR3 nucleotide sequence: TGCGCCAGCAGCAAGCAGCGGGGGGGAATAGATACGCAGTATTTT.

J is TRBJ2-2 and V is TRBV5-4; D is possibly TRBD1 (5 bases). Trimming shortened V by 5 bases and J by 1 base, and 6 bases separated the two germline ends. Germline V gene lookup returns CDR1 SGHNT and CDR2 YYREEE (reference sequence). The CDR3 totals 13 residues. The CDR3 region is CASRTENTGELFF. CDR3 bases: TGTGCCAGCAGGACAGAGAACACCGGGGAGCTGTTTTTT.

This chain's CDR3 is CASSVEGTGTDTQYF. The DNA for the CDR3 is TGTGCCAGCAGCGTAGAAGGGACGGGCACAGATACGCAGTATTTT. This chain joins TRBV9 and TRBJ2-3; D tentatively fits TRBD1 or TRBD2 (5 bases each). The CDR3 consists of 15 residues. V dropped 0 bases and J dropped 1 base, with 9 bases sitting between them. Per the germline V gene, CDR1 is SGDLS and CDR2 is YYNGEE.

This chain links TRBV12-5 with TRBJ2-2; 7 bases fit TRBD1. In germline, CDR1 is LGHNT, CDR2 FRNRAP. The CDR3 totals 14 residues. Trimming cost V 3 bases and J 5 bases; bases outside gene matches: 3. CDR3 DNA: TGTGCTAGTGGTTTCGGGACAGCAACCGGGGAGCTGTTTTTT. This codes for CASGFGTATGELFF. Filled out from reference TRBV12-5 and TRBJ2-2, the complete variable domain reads DARVTQTPRHKVTEMGQEVTMRCQPILGHNTVFWYRQTMMQGLELLAYFRNRAPLDDSGMPKDRFSAEMPDATLATLKIQPSEPRDSAVYFCASGFGTATGELFFGEGSRLTVL.